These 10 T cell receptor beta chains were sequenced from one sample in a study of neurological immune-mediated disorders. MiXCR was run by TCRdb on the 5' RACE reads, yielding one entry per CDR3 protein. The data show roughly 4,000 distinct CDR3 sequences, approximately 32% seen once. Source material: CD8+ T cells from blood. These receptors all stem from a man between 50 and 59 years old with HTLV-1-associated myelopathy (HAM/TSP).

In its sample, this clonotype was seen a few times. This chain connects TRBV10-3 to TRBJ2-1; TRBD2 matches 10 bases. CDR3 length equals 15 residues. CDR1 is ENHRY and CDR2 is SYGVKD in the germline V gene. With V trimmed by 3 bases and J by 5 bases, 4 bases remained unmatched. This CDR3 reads CAISEYLAGDNEQFF. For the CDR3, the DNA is TGTGCCATCAGTGAATACCTAGCGGGGGACAATGAGCAGTTCTTC.

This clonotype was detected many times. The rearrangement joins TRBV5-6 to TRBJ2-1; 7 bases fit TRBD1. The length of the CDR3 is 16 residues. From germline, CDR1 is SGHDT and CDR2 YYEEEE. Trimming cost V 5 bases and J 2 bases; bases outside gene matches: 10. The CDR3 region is CASSSWTGATYNEQFF. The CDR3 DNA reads TGTGCCAGCAGTTCGTGGACAGGCGCGACCTACAATGAGCAGTTCTTC.

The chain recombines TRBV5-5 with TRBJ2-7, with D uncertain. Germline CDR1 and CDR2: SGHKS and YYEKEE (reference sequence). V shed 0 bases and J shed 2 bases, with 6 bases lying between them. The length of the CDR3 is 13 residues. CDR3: CASSLAAPYEQYF. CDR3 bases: TGTGCCAGCAGCTTGGCGGCTCCCTACGAGCAGTACTTC.

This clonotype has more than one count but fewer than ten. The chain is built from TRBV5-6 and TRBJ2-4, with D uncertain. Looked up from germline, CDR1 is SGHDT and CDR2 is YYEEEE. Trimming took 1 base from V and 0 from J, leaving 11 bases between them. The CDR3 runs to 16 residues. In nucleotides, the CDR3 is TGTGCCAGCAGCTTGCGACCCTCTGGAGCCAAAAACATTCAGTACTTC. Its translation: CASSLRPSGAKNIQYF.

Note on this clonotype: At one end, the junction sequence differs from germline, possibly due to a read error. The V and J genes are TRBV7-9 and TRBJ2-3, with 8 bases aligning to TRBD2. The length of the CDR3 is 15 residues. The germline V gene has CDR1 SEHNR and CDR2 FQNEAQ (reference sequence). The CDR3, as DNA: TGTGCCGGCAGCCCCGGGGTAGCGGGGTTTGATACGCAGTATTTT. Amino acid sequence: CAGSPGVAGFDTQYF.

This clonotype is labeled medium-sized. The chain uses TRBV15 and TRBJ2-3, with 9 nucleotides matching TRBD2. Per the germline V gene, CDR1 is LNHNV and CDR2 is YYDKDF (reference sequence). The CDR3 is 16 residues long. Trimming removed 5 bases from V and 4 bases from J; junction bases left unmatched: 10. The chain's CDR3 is CATSGPSLAGSDTQYF. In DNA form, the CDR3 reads TGTGCCACCAGCGGACCCTCGCTAGCGGGGTCAGATACGCAGTATTTT.

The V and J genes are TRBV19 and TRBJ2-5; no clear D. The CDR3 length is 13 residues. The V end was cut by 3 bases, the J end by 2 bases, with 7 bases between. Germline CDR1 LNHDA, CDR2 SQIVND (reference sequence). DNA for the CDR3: TGTGCCAGTAGTATTCAGGATCAAGAGACCCAGTACTTC. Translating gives CASSIQDQETQYF.

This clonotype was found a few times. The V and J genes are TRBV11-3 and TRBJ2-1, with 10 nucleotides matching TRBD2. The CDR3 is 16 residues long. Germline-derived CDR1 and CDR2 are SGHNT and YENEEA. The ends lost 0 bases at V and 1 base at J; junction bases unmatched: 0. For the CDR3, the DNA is TGTGCCAGCAGCTTAGAACTAGCGGGGTCCTACAATGAGCAGTTCTTC. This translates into CASSLELAGSYNEQFF.

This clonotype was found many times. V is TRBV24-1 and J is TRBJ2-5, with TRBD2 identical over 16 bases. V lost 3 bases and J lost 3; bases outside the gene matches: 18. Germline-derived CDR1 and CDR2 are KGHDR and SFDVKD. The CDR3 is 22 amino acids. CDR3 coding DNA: TGTGCCACCAGTGATACCACGGGACTAGCGGGAGGGCCGCTTGGGGAGGAAGAGACCCAGTACTTC. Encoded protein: CATSDTTGLAGGPLGEEETQYF.

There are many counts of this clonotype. The CDR3 reads CASRSAVLTEAFF. CDR3 in DNA: TGTGCCAGCAGGTCGGCAGTGTTGACTGAAGCTTTCTTT. The chain recombines TRBV7-8 with TRBJ1-1; unclear D gene. The germline V gene encodes CDR1 SGHVS and CDR2 FQNEAQ. With 6 bases removed from V and 5 bases from J, the gap between germline ends came to 13 bases. This CDR3 contains 13 residues. The whole variable domain, filled in from reference TRBV7-8 and TRBJ1-1, reads GAGVSQSPRYKVAKRGQDVALRCDPISGHVSLFWYQQALGQGPEFLTYFQNEAQLDKSGLPSDRFFAERPEGSVSTLKIQRTQQEDSAVYLCASRSAVLTEAFFGQGTRLTVV.